This T cell receptor (beta chain) was found in a study of shared clonotypes between healthy human individuals. Study-level background: Each donor had three CD4 naive, three CD4 memory, two CD8 naive and one CD8 memory plate.

Naive CD8 cells were CD45RO-negative, positively selected for CCR7, excluding terminally differentiated effector memory CD45RA+ cells. Overall study results and limits: Richness estimates generally favored naive over memory subsets. Genetic and exposure-history diversity was limited by the few donors.

V was clipped by 0 bases and J by 8 bases, with 7 bases between them. The CDR3 consists of 13 residues. Germline assignment: CDR1 SEHNR and CDR2 FQNEAQ (reference sequence). DNA at 200 ng, approximately 30,000 T cell genomes, went into sorted-subset replicate PCRs. Assay: immunoSEQ multiplex PCR; the TCRdb copy retains only in-frame clones and omits some. The sample records roughly 2,000,000 clones, about 94% being singletons. Turning to this clone: Its antigen remains unknown.

This receptor was taken from a man between 18 and 29 years old in good health. The sample consisted of naive CD8+ T cells sorted from blood. The chain recombines TRBV7-9 with TRBJ2-2, with D uncertain. The CDR3 is CASSLAGLGELFF. CDR3 coding DNA: TGTGCCAGCAGCTTAGCGGGTCTGGGGGAGCTGTTTTTT. The full variable domain, completed using reference TRBV7-9 and TRBJ2-2, is DTGVSQNPRHKITKRGQNVTFRCDPISEHNRLYWYRQTLGQGPEFLTYFQNEAQLEKSRLLSDRFSAERPKGSFSTLEIQRTEQGDSAMYLCASSLAGLGELFFGEGSRLTVL.